The clone carrying this TCR beta chain was counted between two and nine times. Its target is unknown. This entry is derived from a study of cytomegalovirus exposure and HLA in healthy donors. Overall study results and limits: Later on, analysis showed that most CMV-associated TCR beta chains appeared to be HLA-restricted. Indistinguishable V segments such as TRBV6-2 and TRBV6-3 were excluded. In a later analysis, HLA-C alleles had the fewest associated TCRs, DRB1 alleles the most.

Per germline, CDR1 SGHTA and CDR2 FQGNSA. The CDR3 contains 17 residues. Trimming cost V 2 bases and J 3 bases; bases outside gene matches: 4. The study ran its PCR with 60 Vbeta and 13 Jbeta primers. Data came from immunoSEQ multiplex PCR; TCRdb stores just in-frame clones and leaves some out. The sample lists just over 150,000 clones, roughly 78% seen once, with about 7% in the top ten. This TCR derives from a man aged 35 to 55 in good health and CMV-seropositive. Material: PBMCs. The chain couples TRBV7-2 to TRBJ1-4; 12 nucleotides align to TRBD1. Here the CDR3 DNA reads TGTGCCAGCAGCTTACGGGGACAGGGGGCATCTAATGAAAAACTGTTTTTT. Amino acid sequence: CASSLRGQGASNEKLFF.